Listed here are 4 T cell receptor beta chains from one sample, sequenced in a study of blood T cell repertoires in COVID-19. Repertoires were generated with immunoSEQ multiplex PCR, while TCRdb's copy carries only in-frame clones and drops some. The repertoire holds under 200,000 clones, with approximately 80% as singletons. The sample was peripheral blood. These TCRs come from a human donor in a cohort sampled during active COVID-19.

The chain has TRBV24-1 and TRBJ2-7; 10 bases agree with TRBD2. Trimming removed 2 bases from V and 5 bases from J; junction bases left unmatched: 5. CDR1 is KGHDR, CDR2 SFDVKD, per germline. CDR3 length equals 15 residues. The CDR3 DNA reads TGTGCCACCAGTGATTCAAGCGGGAGGGGCCACGAGCAGTACTTC. Residues: CATSDSSGRGHEQYF.

This CDR3 is CATGRGANYEQYF. The CDR3 DNA sequence: TGCGCCACTGGGAGGGGGGCCAACTACGAGCAGTACTTC. The chain joins TRBV10-1 to TRBJ2-7, with a possible D match to TRBD2 (7 bases). From germline, CDR1 is WNHNN and CDR2 SYGVQD (reference sequence). CDR3 size: 13 residues. The V end lost 10 bases, the J end lost 3 bases, and 16 bases lay between the germline ends.

V is TRBV6-2 or TRBV6-3 and J is TRBJ2-2; TRBD2 aligns across 9 bases. V gave up 0 bases and J gave up 0 bases; unmatched junction bases: 5. The V gene's germline CDR1 is MNHEY and CDR2 SVGEGT. The CDR3 consists of 18 residues. This CDR3 is CASSYSPGLAPNTGELFF. The CDR3, as DNA: TGTGCCAGCAGTTACTCTCCGGGACTAGCCCCGAACACCGGGGAGCTGTTTTTT.

This sequence joins TRBV19 and TRBJ2-5; 11 bases line up with TRBD2. The germline V gene has CDR1 LNHDA and CDR2 SQIVND (reference sequence). V shed 1 base, J shed 2 bases, and the junction held 3 bases outside the gene matches. The CDR3 is 16 residues long. The CDR3: CASSIGIAGGQETQYF. The CDR3 DNA sequence: TGTGCCAGTAGTATAGGAATAGCGGGAGGGCAAGAGACCCAGTACTTC.